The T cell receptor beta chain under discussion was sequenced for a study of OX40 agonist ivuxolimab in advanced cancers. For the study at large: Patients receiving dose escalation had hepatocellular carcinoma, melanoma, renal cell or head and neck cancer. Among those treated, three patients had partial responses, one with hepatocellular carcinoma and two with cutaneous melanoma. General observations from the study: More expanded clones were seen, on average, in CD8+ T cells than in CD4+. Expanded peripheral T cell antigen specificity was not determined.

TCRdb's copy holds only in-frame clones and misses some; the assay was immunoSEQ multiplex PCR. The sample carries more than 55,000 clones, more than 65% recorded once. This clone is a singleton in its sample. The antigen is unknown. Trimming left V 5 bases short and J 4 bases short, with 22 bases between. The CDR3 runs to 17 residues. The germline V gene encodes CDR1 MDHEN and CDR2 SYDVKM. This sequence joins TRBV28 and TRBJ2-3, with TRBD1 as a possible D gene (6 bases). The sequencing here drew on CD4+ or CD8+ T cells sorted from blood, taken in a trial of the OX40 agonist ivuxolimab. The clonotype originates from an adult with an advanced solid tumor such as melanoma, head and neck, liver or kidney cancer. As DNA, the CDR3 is TGTGCCAGCAGTCCCTTCAACTACAGGGTCGGGGCAGATACGCAGTATTTT. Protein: CASSPFNYRVGADTQYF.